The entry that follows covers one T cell receptor beta chain sequence. The CDR3 is 13 amino acids. The germline V gene encodes CDR1 SGHTA and CDR2 FQGNSA. The data stem from a study of monozygotic twins with inflammatory bowel disease. TCRdb reprocessed the 5' RACE reads and stores each CDR3 protein as one record, lacking DNA. The sample totals around 450,000 distinct CDR3 sequences; its top ten clones hold around 2.4%. The sequence was collected from a human donor with ulcerative colitis or Crohn's disease, or a healthy co-twin of an affected twin (not recorded which). The sequenced sample was blood. The chain is built from TRBV7-2 and TRBJ2-7; TCRdb outputs TRBD2, but without DNA this stays unchecked. The CDR3 loop is CASSSGLAAEQYF.